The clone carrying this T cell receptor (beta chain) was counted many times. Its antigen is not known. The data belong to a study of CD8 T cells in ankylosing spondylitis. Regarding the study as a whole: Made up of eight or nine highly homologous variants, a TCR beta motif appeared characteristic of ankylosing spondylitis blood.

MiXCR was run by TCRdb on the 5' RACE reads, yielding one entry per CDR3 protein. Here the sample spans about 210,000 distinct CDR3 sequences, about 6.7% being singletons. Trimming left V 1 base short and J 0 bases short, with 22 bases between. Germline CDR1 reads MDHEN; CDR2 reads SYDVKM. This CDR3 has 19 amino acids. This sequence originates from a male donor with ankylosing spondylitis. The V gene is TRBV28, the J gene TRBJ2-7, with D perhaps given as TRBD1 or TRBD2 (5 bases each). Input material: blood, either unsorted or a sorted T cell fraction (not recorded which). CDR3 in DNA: TGTGCCAGCAGTTTATACCCCGGGACCGAGTCAACAAGCTCCTACGAGCAGTACTTC. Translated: CASSLYPGTESTSSYEQYF. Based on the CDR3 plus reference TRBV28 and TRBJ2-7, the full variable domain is DVKVTQSSRYLVKRTGEKVFLECVQDMDHENMFWYRQDPGLGLRLIYFSYDVKMKEKGDIPEGYSVSREKKERFSLILESASTNQTSMYLCASSLYPGTESTSSYEQYFGPGTRLTVT.